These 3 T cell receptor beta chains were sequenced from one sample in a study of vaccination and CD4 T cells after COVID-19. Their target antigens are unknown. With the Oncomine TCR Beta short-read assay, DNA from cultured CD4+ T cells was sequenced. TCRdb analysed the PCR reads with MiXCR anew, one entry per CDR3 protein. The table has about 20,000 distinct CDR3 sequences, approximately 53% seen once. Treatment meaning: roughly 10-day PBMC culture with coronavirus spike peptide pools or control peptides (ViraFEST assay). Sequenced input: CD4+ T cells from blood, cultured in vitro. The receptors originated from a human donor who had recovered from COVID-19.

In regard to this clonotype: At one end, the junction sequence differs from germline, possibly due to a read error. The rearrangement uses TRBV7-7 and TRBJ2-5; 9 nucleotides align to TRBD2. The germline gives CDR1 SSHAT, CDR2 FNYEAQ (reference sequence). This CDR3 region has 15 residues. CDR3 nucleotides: TGTGCTAGCAGCTTAGCCCCTAGCGGGGAAGAGACCCAGTACTTC. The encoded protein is CASSLAPSGEETQYF.

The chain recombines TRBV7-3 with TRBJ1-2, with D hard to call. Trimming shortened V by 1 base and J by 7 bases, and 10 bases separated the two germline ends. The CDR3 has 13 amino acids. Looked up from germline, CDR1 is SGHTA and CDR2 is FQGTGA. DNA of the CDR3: TGTGCCAGCAGCTTAAATGCGCGAGGTGGCTACACCTTC. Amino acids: CASSLNARGGYTF.

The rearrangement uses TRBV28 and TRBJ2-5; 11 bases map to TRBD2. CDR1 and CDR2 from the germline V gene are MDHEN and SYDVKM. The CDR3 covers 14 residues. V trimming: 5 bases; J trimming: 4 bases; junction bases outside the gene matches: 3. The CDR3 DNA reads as TGTGCCAGCAGTCCGACTAGCGGGACAGAGACCCAGTACTTC. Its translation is CASSPTSGTETQYF.